What follows are 26 T cell receptor beta chains derived from one specimen sequenced in a study of cytomegalovirus exposure and HLA in healthy donors. With 60 Vbeta and 13 Jbeta primers, the PCR was carried out. Profiling relied on immunoSEQ multiplex PCR, and the TCRdb table lists in-frame clones only, not all of them. Among about 140,000 clones listed, around four fifths were seen once. What was sequenced was PBMCs. These TCRs come from a male donor in good health and CMV-seropositive.

The V and J genes are TRBV18 and TRBJ1-2, with unresolved D. From germline, CDR1 is KGHSH and CDR2 LQKENI. The CDR3 runs to 11 residues. The V end was cut by 3 bases, the J end by 8 bases, with 7 bases between. The CDR3 coding sequence is TGTGCCAGCTCACCCGGGAGGGGCTACACCTTC. This encodes CASSPGRGYTF.

V and J are TRBV19 and TRBJ2-5; D possibly corresponds to TRBD1 (6 bases). Judging by the DNA end, TRBJ2-7 fits better; the J call may be wrong. Germline loops: CDR1 LNHDA, CDR2 SQIVND (reference sequence). The CDR3 sequence is 15 residues long. CDR3 region: CASSFGTGSTYEQYF. The CDR3 DNA follows: TGTGCCAGTAGTTTCGGAACAGGGAGCACCTACGAGCAGTACTTC.

The rearrangement uses TRBV28 and TRBJ2-7, with D possibly matching TRBD2 (5 bases). V was clipped by 7 bases and J by 2 bases, with 15 bases between them. CDR1 and CDR2 (germline): MDHEN, SYDVKM. CDR3 length: 14 amino acids. CDR3 nucleotide sequence: TGTGCCAGCACCCCCGGACTCGTTCCCTACGAGCAGTACTTC. Translated, it gives CASTPGLVPYEQYF. Full variable domain (remainder filled in from reference TRBV28 and TRBJ2-7): DVKVTQSSRYLVKRTGEKVFLECVQDMDHENMFWYRQDPGLGLRLIYFSYDVKMKEKGDIPEGYSVSREKKERFSLILESASTNQTSMYLCASTPGLVPYEQYFGPGTRLTVT.

The CDR3 here is CASSQDSRLDQPQHF. CDR3 nucleotides: TGTGCCAGCTCACAAGACAGCCGCCTGGATCAGCCCCAGCATTTT. The rearrangement uses TRBV18 and TRBJ1-5, with D possibly being TRBD1 (5 bases). Trimming shortened V by 4 bases and J by 5 bases, and 15 bases separated the two germline ends. The CDR3 covers 15 residues. Per germline, CDR1 KGHSH and CDR2 LQKENI.

This clone was picked up one time. The chain employs TRBV7-2 and TRBJ2-1; 10 nucleotides align to TRBD2. This CDR3 is built from 15 residues. Germline-derived CDR1 and CDR2 are SGHTA and FQGNSA. J gave up 4 bases and V 5 bases, and 5 bases lay outside the gene matches. The CDR3 loop is CASSPSGGTYNEQFF. CDR3 DNA sequence: TGTGCCAGCAGCCCTAGCGGGGGAACATACAATGAGCAGTTCTTC.

The chain carries TRBV4-1 and TRBJ2-3, with 9 bases fitting TRBD1. Germline V gives CDR1 MGHRA, CDR2 YSYEKL. V dropped 4 bases and J dropped 3; count of bases not matched to a gene: 8. There are 16 residues in the CDR3. The CDR3 DNA reads as TGCGCCAGCAGCCTCGACACGGGGACAGGGACAGATACGCAGTATTTT. Amino acid sequence: CASSLDTGTGTDTQYF.

The chain employs TRBV5-1 and TRBJ2-1; TRBD2 matches at 8 bases. The CDR3 is 13 amino acids. Germline V CDR1 and CDR2: SGHRS, YFSETQ. J gave up 5 bases and V 2 bases, and 0 bases lay outside the gene matches. The chain's CDR3 is CASSLLADNEQFF. As DNA, the CDR3 is TGCGCCAGCAGCTTACTAGCGGACAATGAGCAGTTCTTC.

The chain is built from TRBV7-2 and TRBJ2-7, with 9 bases lining up with TRBD2. V lost 2 bases, J lost 2 bases, and 4 bases stayed unmatched. From germline, CDR1 is SGHTA and CDR2 FQGNSA. This CDR3 region has 15 residues. The CDR3 sequence: CASSLSLAGAYEQYF. Here the CDR3 DNA reads TGTGCCAGCAGCTTATCACTAGCGGGTGCCTACGAGCAGTACTTC.

The sample holds a few counts of this clone. The V call is TRBV28, the J call TRBJ1-2; TRBD1 might be the D (6 bases). Germline CDR1 MDHEN, CDR2 SYDVKM. The CDR3 has 15 residues. Trimming cost V 6 bases and J 0 bases, with 14 bases left between them. CDR3 sequence (DNA): TGTGCCAGCAGCCTCTTCAGGGGAACTAACTATGGCTACACCTTC. It is translated as CASSLFRGTNYGYTF.

This clone is a singleton in its sample. The chain combines TRBV5-1 with TRBJ2-7; unclear D gene. In germline, CDR1 is SGHRS, CDR2 YFSETQ. Between the trimmed V and J ends, which lost 0 bases and 3 bases, there was a span of 7 bases. This CDR3 is 13 amino acids long. The CDR3 is CASSLDASYEQYF. CDR3 nucleotide sequence: TGCGCCAGCAGCTTGGATGCCAGCTACGAGCAGTACTTC.

This clone has only a few counts. The genes are TRBV29-1 and TRBJ2-7; perhaps TRBD1 as D (6 bases). Trimming removed 7 bases from V and 4 bases from J, with 17 bases in between. Germline values: CDR1 SQVTM, CDR2 ANQGSEA. The CDR3 contains 13 residues. CDR3 nucleotide sequence: TGCAGCGCCTGGGGGCAGGGGCGGTACGAGCAGTACTTC. Encoded protein: CSAWGQGRYEQYF.

Written as DNA, the CDR3 is TGTGCCAGCAGCTTCTTTGGACAGGGGAGGATGGGCTACACCTTC. Its translation is CASSFFGQGRMGYTF. J is TRBJ1-2 and V is TRBV5-6; 9 nucleotides line up with TRBD1. This CDR3 spans 15 amino acids. V dropped 2 bases and J dropped 8; count of bases not matched to a gene: 10. Germline V gene lookup returns CDR1 SGHDT and CDR2 YYEEEE.

This clone was counted between two and nine times. V gene TRBV5-4 combines with J gene TRBJ2-2; weak D call: TRBD2 (6 bases). The CDR3 is 15 residues long. The V end was cut by 0 bases, the J end by 4 bases, with 10 bases between. In germline, CDR1 is SGHNT, CDR2 YYREEE (reference sequence). The CDR3 DNA is TGTGCCAGCAGCTTGGTTCAGGGAGGCACCGGGGAGCTGTTTTTT. Its translation: CASSLVQGGTGELFF.

The V call is TRBV9, the J call TRBJ1-4; D is possibly TRBD1 (5 bases). The V end was cut by 3 bases, the J end by 0 bases, with 9 bases between. CDR3 length: 15 amino acids. Germline V gene data show CDR1 as SGDLS and CDR2 as YYNGEE. CDR3 sequence: CASSGRVSTNEKLFF. The CDR3 DNA is TGTGCCAGCAGCGGCAGGGTTTCAACTAATGAAAAACTGTTTTTT.

The chain couples TRBV6-6 to TRBJ2-7; TRBD2 agrees at 7 bases. Germline CDR1 MNHNY, CDR2 SVGAGI (reference sequence). CDR3 length equals 14 residues. Trimming took 4 bases from V and 2 from J; bases not matched to a gene: 5. The CDR3 DNA sequence: TGTGCCAGCAGTTCCGGACTAGAGGCCTACGAGCAGTACTTC. Its protein is CASSSGLEAYEQYF.

This rearrangement joins TRBV28 to TRBJ2-3; 9 bases agree with TRBD1. Per germline, CDR1 MDHEN and CDR2 SYDVKM. J lost 5 bases, V lost 7 bases, and 4 bases had no gene match. The CDR3 runs 13 residues. The CDR3 DNA is TGTGCCAGCAATTACAGGGGGCAAGATACGCAGTATTTT. As protein: CASNYRGQDTQYF.

This chain uses TRBV28 with TRBJ2-7, with 10 bases identical to TRBD2. The CDR3 has 15 amino acids. CDR1 MDHEN and CDR2 SYDVKM come from the germline V gene. J lost 1 base, V lost 3 bases, and 3 bases had no gene match. The CDR3 reads CASSLLAGVSYEQYF. The CDR3 DNA follows: TGTGCCAGCAGTTTGCTAGCGGGAGTTTCCTACGAGCAGTACTTC.

CDR3 amino acids: CASSPAAGPGYEQYF. CDR3 bases: TGTGCCAGCTCACCGGCCGCCGGGCCAGGGTACGAGCAGTACTTC. The gene calls are TRBV18 and TRBJ2-5; weak D call: TRBD1 (5 bases). The DNA end favors TRBJ2-7, so the J call may be wrong. Germline assignment: CDR1 KGHSH and CDR2 LQKENI. This CDR3 is built from 15 residues.

This chain links TRBV9 with TRBJ2-2; 9 bases agree with TRBD1. After removal of 3 bases from V and 3 bases from J, the junction contained 0 bases not matched to a gene. This CDR3 is 14 amino acids long. CDR1 is SGDLS and CDR2 is YYNGEE in the germline V gene. CDR3 protein: CASSGTGDTGELFF. CDR3 coding DNA: TGTGCCAGCAGCGGGACAGGGGACACCGGGGAGCTGTTTTTT.

The genes are TRBV4-2 and TRBJ2-3; 9 bases fit TRBD2. Germline V lookup: CDR1 LGHNA, CDR2 YNFKEQ. The CDR3 length is 17 residues. J lost 7 bases, V lost 0 bases, and 11 bases had no gene match. CDR3 bases: TGTGCCAGCAGCCAAGATTGGAAGGCGGGAGGGCCGAATACGCAGTATTTT. Its translation: CASSQDWKAGGPNTQYF.

This clone was recorded once. The chain recombines TRBV6-1 with TRBJ1-2; D possibly corresponds to TRBD1 (6 bases). Germline V gene lookup returns CDR1 MNHNS and CDR2 SASEGT. The CDR3 contains 14 residues. V dropped 3 bases and J dropped 3 bases, with 11 bases sitting between them. The CDR3 is CASSDTGHDYGYTF. The CDR3, as DNA: TGTGCCAGCAGTGACACAGGGCATGACTATGGCTACACCTTC.

The rearrangement links TRBV6-6 to TRBJ1-4; D may be TRBD1 (6 bases). V lost 8 bases and J 5 bases, leaving 6 bases between the germline ends. The CDR3 consists of 11 residues. Germline values: CDR1 MNHNY, CDR2 SVGAGI (reference sequence). In nucleotides, the CDR3 is TGTGCCAGCCAGGGGAATGAAAAACTGTTTTTT. Protein product: CASQGNEKLFF.

The genes are TRBV7-3 and TRBJ2-1, with TRBD2 identical over 9 bases. The CDR3 contains 17 residues. Germline values: CDR1 SGHTA, CDR2 FQGTGA. The V and J ends lost 1 base and 3 bases, in that order; junction bases with no gene match: 7. CDR3 region: CASSLMAPAGGYNEQFF. For the CDR3, the DNA is TGTGCCAGCAGCTTAATGGCCCCAGCGGGAGGCTACAATGAGCAGTTCTTC.

The chain is built from TRBV5-1 and TRBJ1-1, with a weak D call TRBD1 (6 bases). The V end lost 0 bases, the J end lost 5 bases, and 8 bases lay between the germline ends. Germline loops: CDR1 SGHRS, CDR2 YFSETQ. This CDR3 is 13 amino acids long. The CDR3 nucleotides are TGCGCCAGCAGCTTGGCAGGGGTGACTGAAGCTTTCTTT. Translating it yields CASSLAGVTEAFF.

This clone turned up a few times. The rearrangement uses TRBV25-1 and TRBJ2-7; 8 nucleotides align to TRBD1. Germline V lookup: CDR1 MGHDK, CDR2 SYGVNS. The V gene end was trimmed by 8 bases and the J gene end by 0 bases; junction bases not matched to a gene: 9. The CDR3 totals 15 residues. The CDR3 loop is CASASGQVGSYEQYF. CDR3 nucleotides: TGTGCCAGCGCCTCGGGACAGGTCGGCTCCTACGAGCAGTACTTC.

The V and J genes are TRBV6-1 and TRBJ2-4; weak D call: TRBD2 (7 bases). Germline V gene data show CDR1 as MNHNS and CDR2 as SASEGT. V was clipped by 6 bases and J by 5 bases, with 17 bases between them. The CDR3 spans 15 residues. The CDR3 loop reads CASRGWGGPQNIQYF. The CDR3 nucleotides read TGTGCCAGCAGGGGTTGGGGGGGCCCCCAAAACATTCAGTACTTC.